In its sample, the clone carrying this TCR beta chain was seen a few times. This entry belongs to a study of cytomegalovirus exposure and HLA in healthy donors. The length of the CDR3 is 16 residues. Germline V CDR1 and CDR2: MRHNA, SNTAGT. The junction had 8 bases not matched to a gene; V was cut back by 5 bases and J by 4 bases. The PCR had 60 Vbeta and 13 Jbeta primers. Data came from immunoSEQ multiplex PCR; TCRdb stores just in-frame clones and leaves some out. This sample has about 160,000 clones, with around 80% found just once. The source is a man between 18 and 35 years old in good health and CMV-seropositive. The sequenced material came from PBMCs. V is TRBV6-4 and J is TRBJ2-2; 9 bases match TRBD1. CDR3 in DNA: TGTGCCAGCAGTCCCCGGACAGGGGACAGCACCGGGGAGCTGTTTTTT. Amino acid sequence: CASSPRTGDSTGELFF.